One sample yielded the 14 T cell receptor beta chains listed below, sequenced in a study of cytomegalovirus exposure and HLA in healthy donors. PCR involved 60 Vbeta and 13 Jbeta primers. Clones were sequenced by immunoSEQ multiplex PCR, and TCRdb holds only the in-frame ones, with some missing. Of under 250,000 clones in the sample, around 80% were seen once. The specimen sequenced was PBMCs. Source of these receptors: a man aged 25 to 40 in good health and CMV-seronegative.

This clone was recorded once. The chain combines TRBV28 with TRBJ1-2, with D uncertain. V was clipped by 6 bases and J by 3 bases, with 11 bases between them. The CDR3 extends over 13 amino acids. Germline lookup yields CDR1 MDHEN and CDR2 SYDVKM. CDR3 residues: CASRPGSDYGYTF. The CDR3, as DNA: TGTGCCAGCAGGCCGGGATCTGACTATGGCTACACCTTC.

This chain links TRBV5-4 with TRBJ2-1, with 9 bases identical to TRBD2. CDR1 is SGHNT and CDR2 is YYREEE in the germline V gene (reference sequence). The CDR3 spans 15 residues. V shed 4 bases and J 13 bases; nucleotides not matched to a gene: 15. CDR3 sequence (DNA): TGTGCCAGCAGCCTGCGGCGGGAGGGCCGAATGAAACAGTTCTTC. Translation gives CASSLRREGRMKQFF.

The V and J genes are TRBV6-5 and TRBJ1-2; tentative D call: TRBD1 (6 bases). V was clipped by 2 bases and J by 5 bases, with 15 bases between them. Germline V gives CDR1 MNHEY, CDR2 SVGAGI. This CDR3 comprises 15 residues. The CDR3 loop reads CASSYSGTPLYGYTF. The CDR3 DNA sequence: TGTGCCAGCAGTTACAGTGGGACACCATTATATGGCTACACCTTC.

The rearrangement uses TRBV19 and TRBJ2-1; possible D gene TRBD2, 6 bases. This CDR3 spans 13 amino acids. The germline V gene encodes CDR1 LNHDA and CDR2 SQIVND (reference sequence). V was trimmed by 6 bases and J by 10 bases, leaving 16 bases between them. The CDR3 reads CASRGRGTVEQFF. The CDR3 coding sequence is TGTGCCAGTAGAGGGCGGGGAACAGTGGAGCAGTTCTTC. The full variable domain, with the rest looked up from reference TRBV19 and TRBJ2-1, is DGGITQSPKYLFRKEGQNVTLSCEQNLNHDAMYWYRQDPGQGLRLIYYSQIVNDFQKGDIAEGYSVSREKKESFPLTVTSAQKNPTAFYLCASRGRGTVEQFFGPGTRLTVL.

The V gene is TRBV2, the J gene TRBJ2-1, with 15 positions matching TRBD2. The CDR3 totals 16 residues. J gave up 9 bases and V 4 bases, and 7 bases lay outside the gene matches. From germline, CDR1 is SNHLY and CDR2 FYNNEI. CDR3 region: CASSVGLAGGGSEQFF. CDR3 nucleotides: TGTGCCAGCAGTGTAGGACTAGCGGGAGGGGGGAGTGAGCAGTTCTTC.

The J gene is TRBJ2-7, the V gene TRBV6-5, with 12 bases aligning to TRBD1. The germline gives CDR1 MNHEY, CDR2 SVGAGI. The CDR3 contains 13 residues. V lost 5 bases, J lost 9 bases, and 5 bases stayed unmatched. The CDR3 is CASSTGQGAGQYF. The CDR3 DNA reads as TGTGCCAGCAGTACGGGACAGGGGGCGGGGCAGTACTTC.

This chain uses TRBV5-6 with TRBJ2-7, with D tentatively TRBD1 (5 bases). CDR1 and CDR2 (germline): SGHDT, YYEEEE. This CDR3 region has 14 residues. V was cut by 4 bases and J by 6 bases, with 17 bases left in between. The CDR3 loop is CASSPGLGLLEQYF. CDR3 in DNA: TGTGCCAGCAGCCCAGGGTTGGGTCTTCTCGAGCAGTACTTC.

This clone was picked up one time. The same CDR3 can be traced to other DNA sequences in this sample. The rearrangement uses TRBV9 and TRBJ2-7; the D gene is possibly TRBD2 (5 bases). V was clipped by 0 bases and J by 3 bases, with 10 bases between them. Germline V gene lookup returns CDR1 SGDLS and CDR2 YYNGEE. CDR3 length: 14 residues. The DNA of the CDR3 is TGTGCCAGCAGCGTAGCAAGCGGAGGCTACGAGCAGTACTTC. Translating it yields CASSVASGGYEQYF.

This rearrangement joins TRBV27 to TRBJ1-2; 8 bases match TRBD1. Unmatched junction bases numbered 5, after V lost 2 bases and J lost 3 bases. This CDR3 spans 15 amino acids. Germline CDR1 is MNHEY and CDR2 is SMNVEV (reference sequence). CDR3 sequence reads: CASSLGTGHHYGYTF. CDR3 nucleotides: TGTGCCAGCAGTTTAGGGACAGGCCATCACTATGGCTACACCTTC.

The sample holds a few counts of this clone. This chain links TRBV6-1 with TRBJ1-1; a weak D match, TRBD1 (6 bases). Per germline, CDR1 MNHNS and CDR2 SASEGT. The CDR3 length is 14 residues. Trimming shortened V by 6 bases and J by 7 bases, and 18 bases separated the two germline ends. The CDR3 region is CASRVAGAQGEAFF. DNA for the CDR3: TGTGCCAGCAGGGTGGCGGGGGCACAGGGTGAAGCTTTCTTT.

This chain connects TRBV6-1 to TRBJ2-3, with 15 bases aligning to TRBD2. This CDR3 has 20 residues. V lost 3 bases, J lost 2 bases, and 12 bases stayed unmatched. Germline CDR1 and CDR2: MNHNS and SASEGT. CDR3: CASSDPGTSGRMRFTDTQYF. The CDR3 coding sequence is TGTGCCAGCAGTGATCCAGGGACTAGCGGGAGGATGCGTTTCACAGATACGCAGTATTTT.

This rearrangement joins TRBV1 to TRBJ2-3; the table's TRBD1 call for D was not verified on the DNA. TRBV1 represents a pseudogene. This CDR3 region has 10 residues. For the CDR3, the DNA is TGCACCCCCCCAGGAGATACGCAGTATTTT. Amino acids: CTPPGDTQYF.

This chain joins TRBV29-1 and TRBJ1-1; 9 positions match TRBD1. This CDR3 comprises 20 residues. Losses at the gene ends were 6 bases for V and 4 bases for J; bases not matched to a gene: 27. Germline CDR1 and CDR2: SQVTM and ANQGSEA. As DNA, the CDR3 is TGCAGCGTAAAAAAATCCCCGGGACAGGGTCTATTAGCTGAGCCCACTGAAGCTTTCTTT. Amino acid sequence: CSVKKSPGQGLLAEPTEAFF.

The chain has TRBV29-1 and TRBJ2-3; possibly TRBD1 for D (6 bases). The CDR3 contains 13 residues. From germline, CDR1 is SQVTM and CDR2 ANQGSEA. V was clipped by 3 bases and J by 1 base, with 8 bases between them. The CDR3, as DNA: TGCAGCGTTGAGGCAGGGGGCACAGATACGCAGTATTTT. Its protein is CSVEAGGTDTQYF.